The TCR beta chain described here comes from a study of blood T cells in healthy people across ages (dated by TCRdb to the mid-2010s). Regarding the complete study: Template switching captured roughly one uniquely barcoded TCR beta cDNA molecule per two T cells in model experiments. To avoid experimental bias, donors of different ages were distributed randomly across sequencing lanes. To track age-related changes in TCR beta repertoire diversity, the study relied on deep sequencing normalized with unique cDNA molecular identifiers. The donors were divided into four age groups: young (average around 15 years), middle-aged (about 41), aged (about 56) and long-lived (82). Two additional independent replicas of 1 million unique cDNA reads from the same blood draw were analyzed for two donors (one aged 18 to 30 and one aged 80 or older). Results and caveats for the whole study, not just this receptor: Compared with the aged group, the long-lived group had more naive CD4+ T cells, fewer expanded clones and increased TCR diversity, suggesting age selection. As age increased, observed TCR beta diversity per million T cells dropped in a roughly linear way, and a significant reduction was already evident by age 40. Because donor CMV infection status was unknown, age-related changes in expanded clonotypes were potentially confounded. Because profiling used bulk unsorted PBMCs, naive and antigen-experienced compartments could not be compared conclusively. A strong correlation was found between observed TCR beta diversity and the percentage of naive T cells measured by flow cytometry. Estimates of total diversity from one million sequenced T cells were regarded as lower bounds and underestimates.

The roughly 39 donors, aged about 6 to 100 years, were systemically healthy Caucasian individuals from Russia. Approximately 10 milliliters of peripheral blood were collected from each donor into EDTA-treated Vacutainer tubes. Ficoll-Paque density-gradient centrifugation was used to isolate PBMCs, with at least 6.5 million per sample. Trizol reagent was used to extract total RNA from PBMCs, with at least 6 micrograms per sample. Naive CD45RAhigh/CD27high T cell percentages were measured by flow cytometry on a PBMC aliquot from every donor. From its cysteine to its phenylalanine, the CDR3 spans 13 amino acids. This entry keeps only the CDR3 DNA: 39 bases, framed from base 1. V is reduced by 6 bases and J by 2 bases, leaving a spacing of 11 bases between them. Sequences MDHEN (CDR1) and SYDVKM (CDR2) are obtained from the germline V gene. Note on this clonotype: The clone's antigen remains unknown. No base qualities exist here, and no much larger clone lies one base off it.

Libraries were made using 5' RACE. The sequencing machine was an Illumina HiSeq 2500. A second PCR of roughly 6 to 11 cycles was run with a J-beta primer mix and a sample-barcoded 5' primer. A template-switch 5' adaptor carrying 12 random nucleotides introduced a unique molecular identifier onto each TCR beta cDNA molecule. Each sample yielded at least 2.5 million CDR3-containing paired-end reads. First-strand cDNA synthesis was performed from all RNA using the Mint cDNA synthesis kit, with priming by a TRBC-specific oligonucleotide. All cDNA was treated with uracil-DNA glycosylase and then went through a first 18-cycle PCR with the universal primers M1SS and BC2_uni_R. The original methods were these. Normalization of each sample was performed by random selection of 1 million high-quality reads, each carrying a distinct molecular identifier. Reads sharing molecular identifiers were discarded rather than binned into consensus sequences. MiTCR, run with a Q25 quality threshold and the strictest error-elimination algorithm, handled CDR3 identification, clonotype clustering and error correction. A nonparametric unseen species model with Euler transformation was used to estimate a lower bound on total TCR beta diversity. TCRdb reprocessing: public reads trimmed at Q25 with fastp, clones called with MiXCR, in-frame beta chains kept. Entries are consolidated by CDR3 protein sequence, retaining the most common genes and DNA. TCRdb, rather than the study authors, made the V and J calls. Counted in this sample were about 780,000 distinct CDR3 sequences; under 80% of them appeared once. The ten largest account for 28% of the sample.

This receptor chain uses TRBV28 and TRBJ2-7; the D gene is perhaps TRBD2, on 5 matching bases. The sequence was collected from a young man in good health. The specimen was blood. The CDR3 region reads CASSTQRAYEQYF. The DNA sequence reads TGTGCCAGCAGCACGCAGAGGGCCTACGAGCAGTACTTC.